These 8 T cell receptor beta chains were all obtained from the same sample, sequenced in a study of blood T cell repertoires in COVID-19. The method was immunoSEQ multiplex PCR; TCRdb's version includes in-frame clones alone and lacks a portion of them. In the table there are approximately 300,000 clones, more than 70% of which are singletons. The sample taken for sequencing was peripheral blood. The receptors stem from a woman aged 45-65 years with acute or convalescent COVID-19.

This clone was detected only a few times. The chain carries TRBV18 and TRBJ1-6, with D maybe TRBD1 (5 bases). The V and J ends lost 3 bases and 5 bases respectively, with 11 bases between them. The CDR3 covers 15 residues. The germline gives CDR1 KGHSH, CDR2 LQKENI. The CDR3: CASSPSSDNNSPLHF. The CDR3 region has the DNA TGTGCCAGCTCACCCTCCTCGGACAATAATTCACCCCTCCACTTT.

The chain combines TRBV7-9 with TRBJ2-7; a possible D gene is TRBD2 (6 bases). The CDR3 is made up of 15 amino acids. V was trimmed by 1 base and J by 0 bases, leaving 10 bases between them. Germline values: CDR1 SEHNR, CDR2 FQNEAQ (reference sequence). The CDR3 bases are TGTGCCAGCAGCTTAGTGGGGGGTACCTCCTACGAGCAGTACGTC. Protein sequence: CASSLVGGTSYEQYV.

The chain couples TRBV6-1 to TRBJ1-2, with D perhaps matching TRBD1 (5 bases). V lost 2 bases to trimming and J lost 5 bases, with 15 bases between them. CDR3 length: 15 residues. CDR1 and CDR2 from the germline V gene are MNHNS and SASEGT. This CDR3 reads CASSESQGWGYGYTF. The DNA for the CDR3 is TGTGCCAGCAGTGAAAGTCAGGGTTGGGGTTATGGCTACACCTTC.

The CDR3 nucleotides are TGTGCTAGTGGTATGGGACAGCCTAACTATGGCTACACCTTC. The encoded protein is CASGMGQPNYGYTF. The genes are TRBV12-5 and TRBJ1-2, with 7 bases fitting TRBD1. V dropped 5 bases and J dropped 0; count of bases not matched to a gene: 3. Germline values: CDR1 LGHNT, CDR2 FRNRAP. The CDR3 is 14 amino acids.

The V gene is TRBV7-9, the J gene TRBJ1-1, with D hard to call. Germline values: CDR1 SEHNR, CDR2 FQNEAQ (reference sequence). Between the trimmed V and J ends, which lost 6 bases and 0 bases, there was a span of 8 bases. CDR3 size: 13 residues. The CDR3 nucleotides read TGTGCCAGCAGTAGGGAGATGAACACTGAAGCTTTCTTT. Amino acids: CASSREMNTEAFF.

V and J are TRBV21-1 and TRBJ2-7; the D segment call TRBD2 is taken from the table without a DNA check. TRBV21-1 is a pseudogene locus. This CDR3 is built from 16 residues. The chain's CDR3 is CACPLELGYRTYEQYV. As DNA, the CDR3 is TGTGCCTGCCCGCTAGAGCTAGGTTATAGGACCTACGAGCAGTACGTC.

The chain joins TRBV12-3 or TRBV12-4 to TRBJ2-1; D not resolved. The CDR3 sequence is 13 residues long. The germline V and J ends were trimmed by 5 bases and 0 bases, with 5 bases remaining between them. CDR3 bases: TGTGCCAGCAGTCTACGCTCCTACAATGAGCAGTTCTTC. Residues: CASSLRSYNEQFF.

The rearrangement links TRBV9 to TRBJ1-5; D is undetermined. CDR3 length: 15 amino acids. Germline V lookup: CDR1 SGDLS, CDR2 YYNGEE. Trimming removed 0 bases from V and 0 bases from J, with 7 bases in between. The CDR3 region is CASSVGGISNQPQHF. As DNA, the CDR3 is TGTGCCAGCAGCGTAGGAGGGATTAGCAATCAGCCCCAGCATTTT. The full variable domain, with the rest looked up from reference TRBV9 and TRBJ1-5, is DSGVTQTPKHLITATGQRVTLRCSPRSGDLSVYWYQQSLDQGLQFLIQYYNGEERAKGNILERFSAQQFPDLHSELNLSSLELGDSALYFCASSVGGISNQPQHFGDGTRLSIL.